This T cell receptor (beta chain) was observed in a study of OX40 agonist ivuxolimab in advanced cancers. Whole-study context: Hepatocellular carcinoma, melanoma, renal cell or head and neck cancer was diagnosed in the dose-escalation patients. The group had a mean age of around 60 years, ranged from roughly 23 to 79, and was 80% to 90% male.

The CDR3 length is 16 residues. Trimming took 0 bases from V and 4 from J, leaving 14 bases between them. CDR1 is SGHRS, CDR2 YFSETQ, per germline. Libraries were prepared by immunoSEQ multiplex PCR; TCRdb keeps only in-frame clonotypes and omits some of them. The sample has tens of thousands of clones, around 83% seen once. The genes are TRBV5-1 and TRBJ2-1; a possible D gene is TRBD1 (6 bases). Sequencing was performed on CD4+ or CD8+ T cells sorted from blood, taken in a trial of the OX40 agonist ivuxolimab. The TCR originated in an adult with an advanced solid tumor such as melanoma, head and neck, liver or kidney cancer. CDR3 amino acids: CASSLEGVGFYNEQFF. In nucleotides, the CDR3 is TGCGCCAGCAGCTTGGAGGGGGTGGGGTTTTACAATGAGCAGTTCTTC.